This record concerns one T cell receptor beta chain sequence. Its antigen is unidentified. This sample stems from a study of T cells in Graves' hyperthyroidism and ophthalmopathy. Study outcomes and limitations: It was a median 6.5 months before onset that the model predicted ophthalmopathy.

The CDR3 is 12 residues long. Germline V gene sequence: CDR1 MDHEN, CDR2 SYDVKM. V gave up 7 bases and J gave up 9 bases, with 15 bases separating them. From RNA transcripts, TCR beta CDR3 regions were amplified. When the TCR CDR3 underwent first-round RT-PCR, the HTBI primer set was used. TCRdb redid the calling of the multiplex PCR reads with MiXCR, one entry per CDR3 protein. The sample has some 650,000 distinct CDR3 sequences, 16% seen once. The chain recombines TRBV28 with TRBJ1-1, with no clear D. This clonotype was obtained from a woman aged 40 to 50 with Graves' ophthalmopathy. Source material: blood. DNA of the CDR3: TGTGCCAGCACCCGGGAACAGAAGAAAGCTTTCTTT. Its protein is CASTREQKKAFF.